The 3 T cell receptor beta chains given below trace back to one sample, sequenced in a study of Ad26.COV2.S vaccination and SARS-CoV-2 variants (dated by TCRdb to the early 2020s). According to the study, the label for this sample's treatment or condition signals: some 20 received Ad26.COV2.S at low or high dose, single or two shots; five or six received placebo; per-sample allocation not given. Repertoires of vaccine and placebo recipients were sequenced from samples taken on day 63 after the first injection. The library was made by the immunoSEQ multiplex PCR assay. TCRdb took this table from immuneACCESS and kept in-frame rearrangements with V and J called. Such tables lack part of the clones; where checked against another copy, unresolved V genes explain under half of the gap, and the rest is unexplained. Present in this sample are 500,000 or so clones, roughly 89% of which were seen just once. The ten largest account for approximately 2.5% of the sample.

Sequencing was performed on peripheral blood, taken in a trial of Ad26.COV2.S vaccine versus placebo. These receptors all stem from a person aged 18-60 years who received the Ad26.COV2.S COVID-19 vaccine or a placebo.

The rearrangement uses TRBV2 and TRBJ2-7; D ambiguous. The germline gives CDR1 SNHLY, CDR2 FYNNEI. This CDR3 is built from 13 residues. Trimming took off 7 bases at V and 1 base at J, with 11 bases between the two ends. CDR3 protein: CASNRAISYEQYF. The DNA of the CDR3 is TGTGCCAGCAACCGGGCCATATCCTACGAGCAGTACTTC.

The chain recombines TRBV29-1 with TRBJ2-2; no clear D gene. V was shortened by 8 bases and J by 6 bases, with 10 bases between the two germline ends. Looked up from germline, CDR1 is SQVTM and CDR2 is ANQGSEA. This CDR3 comprises 11 residues. CDR3 sequence reads: CSSTIAGELFF. The CDR3 DNA follows: TGCAGCAGCACTATTGCCGGGGAGCTGTTTTTT.

The V gene is TRBV18, the J gene TRBJ2-6; TRBD2 agrees at 10 bases. The V gene end was trimmed by 2 bases and the J gene end by 0 bases; junction bases not matched to a gene: 7. This CDR3 is 19 amino acids long. CDR1 KGHSH and CDR2 LQKENI come from the germline V gene. CDR3 DNA: TGTGCCAGCTCACCAACCGGGACTAGCGTTATCTCTGGGGCCAACGTCCTGACTTTC. As protein: CASSPTGTSVISGANVLTF.